These 28 T cell receptor beta chains came from one sample sequenced in a study of blood T cells in healthy people across ages (dated by TCRdb to the mid-2010s). Libraries came from 5' RACE. The sequencer was an Illumina HiSeq 2500. A second roughly 6 to 11 cycle PCR used a sample-barcoded 5' primer and a J-beta primer mix. TCRdb took the public reads, trimmed them with fastp at Q25, ran MiXCR for clone calling and kept in-frame beta chains. Merged by CDR3 protein, the rows form single entries marked with the most common genes and DNA. The sample records about 640,000 distinct CDR3 sequences, about 54% of which are singletons. The ten largest clones take up about two fifths of the sample. The source material was blood. Every receptor here comes from a man in his 60s in good health.

This CDR3 is CSGTPGQPINYGYTF. The CDR3, as DNA: TGCAGCGGTACACCGGGACAACCTATAAACTATGGCTACACCTTC. The chain has TRBV29-1 and TRBJ1-2; D perhaps matches TRBD1 (6 bases). Germline CDR1 is SQVTM and CDR2 is ANQGSEA. V was shortened by 7 bases and J by 2 bases, with 20 bases between the two germline ends. There are 15 residues in the CDR3.

This clonotype was seen more than once but under ten times. The rearrangement joins TRBV7-2 to TRBJ2-1; possible D gene TRBD2, 5 bases. Trimming cost V 2 bases and J 5 bases, with 10 bases left between them. The CDR3 is 14 residues long. In germline, CDR1 is SGHTA, CDR2 FQGNSA. This CDR3 is CASSLKLRDNEQFF. Here the CDR3 DNA reads TGTGCCAGCAGCTTAAAATTGAGGGACAATGAGCAGTTCTTC. The entire variable domain, with the rest obtained from reference TRBV7-2 and TRBJ2-1, is as follows: GAGVSQSPSNKVTEKGKDVELRCDPISGHTALYWYRQSLGQGLEFLIYFQGNSAPDKSGLPSDRFSAERTGGSVSTLTIQRTQQEDSAVYLCASSLKLRDNEQFFGPGTRLTVL.

The gene calls are TRBV29-1 and TRBJ1-2; no clear D gene. Germline V gives CDR1 SQVTM, CDR2 ANQGSEA. The CDR3 is made up of 12 amino acids. Trimming shortened V by 7 bases and J by 2 bases, and 11 bases separated the two germline ends. CDR3 nucleotides: TGCAGCGCCTCGGCAGAAAACTATGGCTACACCTTC. This encodes CSASAENYGYTF.

The rearrangement links TRBV6-5 to TRBJ1-4; D remains ambiguous. V was clipped by 1 base and J by 5 bases, with 8 bases between them. CDR3 length: 14 amino acids. The germline V gene has CDR1 MNHEY and CDR2 SVGAGI. CDR3 protein: CASSYLGSNEKLFF. The CDR3 DNA reads as TGTGCCAGCAGTTACTTAGGATCCAATGAAAAACTGTTTTTT.

The V call is TRBV5-1, the J call TRBJ1-2; D remains unclear. This CDR3 has 13 amino acids. The V end was cut by 2 bases, the J end by 8 bases, with 13 bases between. In germline, CDR1 is SGHRS, CDR2 YFSETQ. Written as DNA, the CDR3 is TGCGCCAGCAGCTTCCTGGGTCCCCAAGGCTACACCTTC. Translated, it gives CASSFLGPQGYTF.

By frequency in the sample, this clonotype is medium-sized. V and J are TRBV7-8 and TRBJ2-1; D could derive from TRBD1 or TRBD2 (6 bases each). The CDR3 spans 15 residues. Trimming cost V 4 bases and J 2 bases, with 12 bases left between them. CDR1 and CDR2 (germline): SGHVS, FQNEAQ. CDR3 in amino acids: CASSSGGGPYNEQFF. CDR3 coding DNA: TGTGCCAGCAGCTCCGGAGGGGGACCCTACAATGAGCAGTTCTTC.

A word on this clonotype: A much larger clone differs from this one at a single base, so this may be a read error. The V gene is TRBV4-1, the J gene TRBJ2-1; D is unresolved. The germline V gene has CDR1 MGHRA and CDR2 YSYEKL. The CDR3 runs 16 residues. Trimming cost V 0 bases and J 1 base, with 10 bases left between them. The CDR3 nucleotides are TGCGCCAGCAGCCAAGATAGGGTCTCTTCCTACAATGAGCAGTTCTTC. This codes for CASSQDRVSSYNEQFF.

This chain connects TRBV4-2 to TRBJ1-2; D gene uncertain. The CDR3 is made up of 13 amino acids. Germline values: CDR1 LGHNA, CDR2 YNFKEQ. V dropped 11 bases and J dropped 0 bases, with 13 bases sitting between them. CDR3 in DNA: TGTGCCTCGGCGGGCCTCTCTAACTATGGCTACACCTTC. Translated, it gives CASAGLSNYGYTF.

V is TRBV4-2 and J is TRBJ2-5; tentatively, D is TRBD1 (5 bases). Germline V gene sequence: CDR1 LGHNA, CDR2 YNFKEQ. Trimming pared 0 bases from V and 5 bases from J, leaving 16 bases between. This CDR3 is built from 16 residues. The CDR3 region has the DNA TGTGCCAGCAGCCAAGATGTTAAAAGTCCAGGGGAGACCCAGTACTTC. Its protein product is CASSQDVKSPGETQYF.

The chain has TRBV7-2 and TRBJ2-1; no definite D call. The CDR3 contains 14 residues. V dropped 1 base and J dropped 3 bases, with 7 bases sitting between them. CDR1 SGHTA and CDR2 FQGNSA come from the germline V gene. CDR3 nucleotides: TGTGCCAGCAGCTTAGACCCGGGCTACAATGAGCAGTTCTTC. Its protein is CASSLDPGYNEQFF.

V gene TRBV5-1 combines with J gene TRBJ2-1; 11 nucleotides align to TRBD2. Looked up from germline, CDR1 is SGHRS and CDR2 is YFSETQ. The CDR3 extends over 16 amino acids. After removal of 2 bases from V and 2 bases from J, the junction contained 3 bases not matched to a gene. In nucleotides, the CDR3 is TGCGCCAGCAGCTTCGAACTAGCGGGAGCCTACAATGAGCAGTTCTTC. Translating gives CASSFELAGAYNEQFF.

This clonotype showed up just once. The chain joins TRBV12-3 or TRBV12-4 to TRBJ2-3, with D possibly matching TRBD2 (5 bases). Trimming stripped 6 bases from V and 7 bases from J, with 17 bases between. The CDR3 is made up of 14 amino acids. In nucleotides, the CDR3 is TGTGCCAGCAGCCGTACTGGGGAGTTGCATACGCAGTATTTT. This codes for CASSRTGELHTQYF.

This clonotype was seen more than once but under ten times. This chain uses TRBV20-1 with TRBJ2-5, with 7 bases aligning to TRBD2. The CDR3 runs to 13 residues. Germline V lookup: CDR1 DFQATT, CDR2 SNEGSKA (reference sequence). The V gene end was trimmed by 5 bases and the J gene end by 5 bases; junction bases not matched to a gene: 8. CDR3 in amino acids: CSAPRAGSETQYF. DNA for the CDR3: TGCAGTGCTCCCAGAGCGGGGTCGGAGACCCAGTACTTC.

V and J are TRBV6-5 and TRBJ2-5, with D perhaps TRBD2 (5 bases). This CDR3 has 14 amino acids. Trimming pared 8 bases from V and 4 bases from J, leaving 17 bases between. From germline, CDR1 is MNHEY and CDR2 SVGAGI. CDR3 protein: CASDLPEDPETQYF. DNA for the CDR3: TGTGCCAGCGACTTACCGGAGGATCCAGAGACCCAGTACTTC.

This clonotype was seen more than once but under ten times. The chain combines TRBV20-1 with TRBJ2-1, with a tentative D call TRBD1 (5 bases). CDR3 length: 13 amino acids. CDR1 is DFQATT, CDR2 SNEGSKA, per germline (reference sequence). Between the trimmed V and J ends, which lost 6 bases and 8 bases, there was a span of 17 bases. The CDR3 is CSARDRVDDEQFF. The CDR3 nucleotides read TGCAGTGCCAGGGATAGGGTTGACGATGAGCAGTTCTTC.

This clonotype was recorded many times. The rearrangement joins TRBV20-1 to TRBJ2-5; D possibly uses TRBD1 or TRBD2 (5 bases each). Deletions cut 0 bases from V and 1 base from J, with 15 bases between. The V gene's germline CDR1 is DFQATT and CDR2 SNEGSKA (reference sequence). CDR3 length equals 16 residues. CDR3 bases: TGCAGTGCTAGAGATCGGGGCAGGCTTCGCCAAGAGACCCAGTACTTC. Translated: CSARDRGRLRQETQYF.

This clonotype showed up just a few times. V usage is TRBV11-2 and J usage is TRBJ1-2, with no clear D. V lost 2 bases and J 4 bases, leaving 11 bases between the germline ends. The CDR3 is 14 residues long. The V gene's germline CDR1 is SGHAT and CDR2 FQNNGV. In nucleotides, the CDR3 is TGTGCCAGCAGCTTAAATCAGGTTATCTATGGCTACACCTTC. This gives the protein CASSLNQVIYGYTF.

The chain links TRBV20-1 to TRBJ2-1; 11 nucleotides line up with TRBD2. The CDR3 contains 15 residues. V lost 5 bases, J lost 7 bases, and 10 bases stayed unmatched. Looked up from germline, CDR1 is DFQATT and CDR2 is SNEGSKA (reference sequence). CDR3 sequence reads: CSADRSGGASNEQFF. The CDR3 DNA is TGCAGTGCTGACCGTAGCGGGGGGGCCTCGAATGAGCAGTTCTTC.

The rearrangement uses TRBV11-2 and TRBJ2-1; possibly TRBD2 for D (7 bases). With 5 bases removed from V and 0 bases from J, the gap between germline ends came to 14 bases. There are 16 residues in the CDR3. Germline lookup yields CDR1 SGHAT and CDR2 FQNNGV. The CDR3 region has the DNA TGTGCCAGCAGCCAGGGGACGGGGGGCTCCTACAATGAGCAGTTCTTC. Protein product: CASSQGTGGSYNEQFF.

There are a few counts of this clonotype. The chain has TRBV5-1 and TRBJ2-1; D gene ambiguous. The CDR3 length is 13 residues. CDR1 SGHRS and CDR2 YFSETQ come from the germline V gene. V was clipped by 2 bases and J by 4 bases, with 7 bases between them. CDR3 sequence: CASSLSNYNEQFF. The DNA of the CDR3 is TGCGCCAGCAGCTTAAGTAATTACAATGAGCAGTTCTTC.

The chain is built from TRBV12-3 or TRBV12-4 and TRBJ1-2; D perhaps matches TRBD1 (6 bases). The CDR3 contains 16 residues. The V end lost 6 bases, the J end lost 0 bases, and 17 bases lay between the germline ends. In DNA form, the CDR3 reads TGTGCCAGCAGCGCCGGAAGGGGGAACTCTAACTATGGCTACACCTTC. Encoded protein: CASSAGRGNSNYGYTF.

The CDR3 nucleotides are TGCAGTGCTGCCCCACCCAGGGTTGTGGAGACCCAGTACTTC. This sequence encodes CSAAPPRVVETQYF. This chain uses TRBV20-1 with TRBJ2-5; D is perhaps TRBD1 (5 bases). Trimming took off 5 bases at V and 5 bases at J, with 18 bases between the two ends. The CDR3 consists of 14 residues. Germline assignment: CDR1 DFQATT and CDR2 SNEGSKA (reference sequence).

The chain couples TRBV5-1 to TRBJ2-4; D remains unclear. TRBJ2-7 matches the DNA end more closely, so the J call is doubtful. The germline gives CDR1 SGHRS, CDR2 YFSETQ. The CDR3 is 14 residues long. In DNA, the CDR3 is TGCGCCAGCAGCTTGGCTCCGGTTTCCTACGAGCAGTACTTC. Protein product: CASSLAPVSYEQYF.

The gene calls are TRBV29-1 and TRBJ1-1; no definite D call. Germline V gene sequence: CDR1 SQVTM, CDR2 ANQGSEA. The CDR3 is made up of 12 amino acids. V lost 3 bases and J 2 bases, leaving 7 bases between the germline ends. The CDR3 DNA is TGCAGCGTTGACCGGGTAAACACTGAAGCTTTCTTT. Translation gives CSVDRVNTEAFF.

With respect to this clonotype: Germline is not matched at one junction end, which may reflect a read error. The chain employs TRBV5-1 and TRBJ1-5, with a weak D call TRBD1 (6 bases). Germline assignment: CDR1 SGHRS and CDR2 YFSETQ. The CDR3 is 15 amino acids. CDR3 residues: CASSLDGQPNHPQHF. Here the CDR3 DNA reads TGCGCCAGCAGCTTGGATGGACAGCCAAATCACCCCCAGCATTTT. The complete variable domain, with remaining parts taken from reference TRBV5-1 and TRBJ1-5, reads KAGVTQTPRYLIKTRGQQVTLSCSPISGHRSVSWYQQTPGQGLQFLFEYFSETQRNKGNFPGRFSGRQFSNSRSEMNVSTLELGDSALYLCASSLDGQPNHPQHFGDGTRLSIL.

This clonotype was seen repeatedly, ten times or more. The CDR3 loop is CASYRGGTGSPLHF. As DNA, the CDR3 is TGTGCCAGCTACAGGGGAGGGACGGGTTCACCCCTCCACTTT. This chain joins TRBV28 and TRBJ1-6; 7 bases line up with TRBD1. Germline V gene lookup returns CDR1 MDHEN and CDR2 SYDVKM. The CDR3 has 14 amino acids. V gave up 8 bases and J gave up 9 bases; unmatched junction bases: 10.

This clonotype was recorded once. The chain combines TRBV2 with TRBJ2-3; either TRBD1 or TRBD2 may fit D (5 bases each). The CDR3 covers 14 residues. Germline V lookup: CDR1 SNHLY, CDR2 FYNNEI. Trimming took 7 bases from V and 3 from J, leaving 14 bases between them. The CDR3 protein is CASNRGPRTDTQYF. Here the CDR3 DNA reads TGTGCCAGCAACCGGGGCCCGAGGACAGATACGCAGTATTTT.

In this sample, this clonotype turned up a few times. The gene calls are TRBV5-1 and TRBJ1-4; 7 bases are shared with TRBD1. The CDR3 runs 19 residues. The trim removed 2 bases at V and 7 bases at J, leaving 20 bases unmatched. CDR1 is SGHRS and CDR2 is YFSETQ in the germline V gene. The CDR3 DNA is TGCGCCAGCAGCTTATCCACCCCTTTACCGGGACAGCGCTCTGAAAAACTGTTTTTT. Translation: CASSLSTPLPGQRSEKLFF.